This T cell receptor (beta chain) was recorded in a study of blood T cell repertoires in COVID-19. Study-wide context: COVID-19 samples from acute and convalescent phases originated in the United States, Italy and Spain. PBMCs, B-cell-depleted T cells, or T cells provided the cDNA or gDNA that made up the material.

This clone has only one observation. In the original workflow: The authors estimated nucleated cell counts from reference gene primer amplification. The assay was immunoSEQ multiplex PCR, and TCRdb's table has in-frame clones only and misses some. V and J calls and clone size are given by that table; D and trimming were obtained from the DNA. The repertoire holds around 20,000 clones, 90% to 95% seen once, with 7% to 9% in the top ten. Germline V gives CDR1 KGHDR, CDR2 SFDVKD. Trimming removed 5 bases from V and 1 base from J, with 7 bases in between. The CDR3 loop spans 13 amino acids. This chain connects TRBV24-1 to TRBJ1-2, with D hard to call. The sample consisted of peripheral blood. The receptor was isolated from a human donor in a cohort sampled during active COVID-19. The CDR3 is CATSVGNNYGYTF. DNA for the CDR3: TGTGCCACCAGTGTCGGGAATAACTATGGCTACACCTTC.